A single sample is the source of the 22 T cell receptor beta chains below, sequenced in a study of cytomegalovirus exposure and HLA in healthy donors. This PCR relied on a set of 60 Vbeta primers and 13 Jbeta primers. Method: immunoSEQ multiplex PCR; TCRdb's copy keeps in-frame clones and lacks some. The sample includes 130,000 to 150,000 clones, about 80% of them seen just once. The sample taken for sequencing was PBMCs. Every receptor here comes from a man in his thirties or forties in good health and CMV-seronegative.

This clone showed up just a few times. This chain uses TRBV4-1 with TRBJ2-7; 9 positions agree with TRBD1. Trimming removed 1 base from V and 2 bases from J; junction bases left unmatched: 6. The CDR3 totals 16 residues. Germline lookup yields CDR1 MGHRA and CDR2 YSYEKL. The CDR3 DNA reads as TGCGCCAGCAGCCAAGTCGGAAGGGACAGGGCCTACGAGCAGTACTTC. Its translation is CASSQVGRDRAYEQYF.

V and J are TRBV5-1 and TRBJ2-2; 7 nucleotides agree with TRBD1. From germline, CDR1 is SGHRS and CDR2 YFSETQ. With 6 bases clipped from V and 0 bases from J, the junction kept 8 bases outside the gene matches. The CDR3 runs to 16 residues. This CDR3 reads CASNLDGTANTGELFF. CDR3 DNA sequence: TGCGCCAGCAACTTAGATGGGACAGCGAACACCGGGGAGCTGTTTTTT.

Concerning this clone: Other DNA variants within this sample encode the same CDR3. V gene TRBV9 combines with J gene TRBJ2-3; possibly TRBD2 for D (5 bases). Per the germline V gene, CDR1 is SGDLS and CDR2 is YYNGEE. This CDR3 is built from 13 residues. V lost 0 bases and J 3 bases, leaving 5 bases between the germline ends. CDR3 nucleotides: TGTGCCAGCAGCGTAGGAGGGACAGATACGCAGTATTTT. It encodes CASSVGGTDTQYF.

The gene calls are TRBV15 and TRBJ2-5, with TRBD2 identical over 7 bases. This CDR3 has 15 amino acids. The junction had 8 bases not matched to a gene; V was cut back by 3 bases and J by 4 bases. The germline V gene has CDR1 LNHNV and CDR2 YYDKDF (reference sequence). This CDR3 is CATSRTSWGVETQYF. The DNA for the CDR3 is TGTGCCACCAGCAGGACTAGCTGGGGGGTAGAGACCCAGTACTTC. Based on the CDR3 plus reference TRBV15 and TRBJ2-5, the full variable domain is DAMVIQNPRYQVTQFGKPVTLSCSQTLNHNVMYWYQQKSSQAPKLLFHYYDKDFNNEADTPDNFQSRRPNTSFCFLDIRSPGLGDTAMYLCATSRTSWGVETQYFGPGTRLLVL.

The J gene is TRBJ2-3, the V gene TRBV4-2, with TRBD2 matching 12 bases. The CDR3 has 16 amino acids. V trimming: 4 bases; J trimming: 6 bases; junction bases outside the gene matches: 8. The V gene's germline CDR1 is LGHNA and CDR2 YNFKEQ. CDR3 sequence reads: CASSPSSGGALDTQYF. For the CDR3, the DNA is TGTGCCAGCAGCCCTTCTAGCGGGGGGGCCCTTGATACGCAGTATTTT.

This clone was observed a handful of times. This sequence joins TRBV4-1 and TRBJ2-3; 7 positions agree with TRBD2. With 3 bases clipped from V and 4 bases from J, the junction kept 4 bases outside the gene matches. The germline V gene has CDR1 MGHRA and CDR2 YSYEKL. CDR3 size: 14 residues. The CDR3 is CASSQERDADTQYF. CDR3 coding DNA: TGCGCCAGCAGCCAGGAGCGGGACGCAGATACGCAGTATTTT.

CDR3 in DNA: TGTGCCATTACTCGCGGGGGGGAGTCCTACGAGCAGTACTTC. Its translation is CAITRGGESYEQYF. The chain combines TRBV28 with TRBJ2-7; the match to TRBD2 covers 9 bases. Unmatched junction bases numbered 8, after V lost 10 bases and J lost 1 base. Germline loops: CDR1 MDHEN, CDR2 SYDVKM. The CDR3 has 14 amino acids.

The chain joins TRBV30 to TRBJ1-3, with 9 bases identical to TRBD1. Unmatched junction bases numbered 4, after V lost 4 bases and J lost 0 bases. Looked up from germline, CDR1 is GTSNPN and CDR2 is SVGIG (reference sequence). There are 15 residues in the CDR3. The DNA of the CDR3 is TGTGCCTGGACCCGGGACAGGGCCTCTGGAAACACCATATATTTT. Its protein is CAWTRDRASGNTIYF.

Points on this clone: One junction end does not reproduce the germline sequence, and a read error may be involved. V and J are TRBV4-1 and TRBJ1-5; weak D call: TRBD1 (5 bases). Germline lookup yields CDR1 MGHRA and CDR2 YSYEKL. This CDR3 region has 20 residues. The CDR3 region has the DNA TGCGCCAGCAGCCAAGATTTGAGGCAGGGCCTGGTACTAAGCAATCAGCCCCAGAATTTT. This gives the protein CASSQDLRQGLVLSNQPQNF.

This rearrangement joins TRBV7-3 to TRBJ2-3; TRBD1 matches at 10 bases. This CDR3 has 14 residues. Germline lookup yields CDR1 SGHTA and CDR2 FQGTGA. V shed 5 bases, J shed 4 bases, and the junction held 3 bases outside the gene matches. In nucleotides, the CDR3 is TGTGCCAGCAGCCCGACAGGGGGCCCAGATACGCAGTATTTT. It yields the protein CASSPTGGPDTQYF.

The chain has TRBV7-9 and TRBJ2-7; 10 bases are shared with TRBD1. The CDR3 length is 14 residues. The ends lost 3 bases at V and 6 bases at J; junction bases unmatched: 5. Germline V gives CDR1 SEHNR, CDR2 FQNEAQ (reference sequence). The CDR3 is CASSFRTGGSEQYF. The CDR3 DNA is TGTGCCAGCAGCTTCAGGACAGGGGGTAGCGAGCAGTACTTC.

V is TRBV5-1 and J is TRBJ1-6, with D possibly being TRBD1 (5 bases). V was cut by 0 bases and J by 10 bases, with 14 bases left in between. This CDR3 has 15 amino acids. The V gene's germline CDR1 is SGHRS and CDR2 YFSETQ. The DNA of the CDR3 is TGCGCCAGCAGCTTGGCAGGGTTGGGTCGCTCACCCCTCCACTTT. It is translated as CASSLAGLGRSPLHF. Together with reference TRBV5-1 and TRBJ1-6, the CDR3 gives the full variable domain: KAGVTQTPRYLIKTRGQQVTLSCSPISGHRSVSWYQQTPGQGLQFLFEYFSETQRNKGNFPGRFSGRQFSNSRSEMNVSTLELGDSALYLCASSLAGLGRSPLHFGNGTRLTVT.

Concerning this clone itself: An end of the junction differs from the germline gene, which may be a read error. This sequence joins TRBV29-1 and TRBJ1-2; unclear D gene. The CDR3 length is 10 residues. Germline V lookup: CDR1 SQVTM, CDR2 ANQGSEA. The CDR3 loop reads CSVPDYGYPF. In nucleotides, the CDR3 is TGCAGCGTACCAGACTATGGCTACCCCTTC.

The CDR3: CASSEIAGEEGEQFF. CDR3 coding DNA: TGTGCCAGCAGTGAAATTGCGGGAGAGGAAGGTGAGCAGTTCTTC. This rearrangement joins TRBV6-1 to TRBJ2-1; 7 bases are shared with TRBD2. The junction had 10 bases not matched to a gene; V was cut back by 2 bases and J by 9 bases. Germline assignment: CDR1 MNHNS and CDR2 SASEGT. The CDR3 consists of 15 residues.

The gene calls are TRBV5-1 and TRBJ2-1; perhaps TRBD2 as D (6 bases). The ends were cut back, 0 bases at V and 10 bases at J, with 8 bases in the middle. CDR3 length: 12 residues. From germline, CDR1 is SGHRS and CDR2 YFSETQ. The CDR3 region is CASSLAAGEQFF. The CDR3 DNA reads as TGCGCCAGCAGCTTGGCAGCGGGCGAGCAGTTCTTC. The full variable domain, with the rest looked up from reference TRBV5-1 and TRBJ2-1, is KAGVTQTPRYLIKTRGQQVTLSCSPISGHRSVSWYQQTPGQGLQFLFEYFSETQRNKGNFPGRFSGRQFSNSRSEMNVSTLELGDSALYLCASSLAAGEQFFGPGTRLTVL.

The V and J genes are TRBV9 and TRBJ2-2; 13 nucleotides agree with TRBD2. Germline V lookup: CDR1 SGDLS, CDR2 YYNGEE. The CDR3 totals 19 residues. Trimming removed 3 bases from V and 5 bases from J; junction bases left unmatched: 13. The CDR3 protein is CASSGRRQTSGGLTGELFF. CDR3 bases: TGTGCCAGCAGCGGTAGACGACAGACTAGCGGGGGGCTTACCGGGGAGCTGTTTTTT.

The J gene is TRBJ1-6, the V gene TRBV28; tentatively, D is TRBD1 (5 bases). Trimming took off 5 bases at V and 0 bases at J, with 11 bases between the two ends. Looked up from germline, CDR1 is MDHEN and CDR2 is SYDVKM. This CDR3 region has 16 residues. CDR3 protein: CASSPQGSSYNSPLHF. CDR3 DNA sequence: TGTGCCAGCAGTCCTCAGGGTAGCTCCTATAATTCACCCCTCCACTTT.

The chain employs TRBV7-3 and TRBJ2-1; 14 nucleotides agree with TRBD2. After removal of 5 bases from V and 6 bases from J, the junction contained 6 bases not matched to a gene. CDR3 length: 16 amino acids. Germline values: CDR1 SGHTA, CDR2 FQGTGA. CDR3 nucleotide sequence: TGTGCCAGCAGCCCAACGACTAGCGGGAGGGTCAATGAGCAGTTCTTC. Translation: CASSPTTSGRVNEQFF.

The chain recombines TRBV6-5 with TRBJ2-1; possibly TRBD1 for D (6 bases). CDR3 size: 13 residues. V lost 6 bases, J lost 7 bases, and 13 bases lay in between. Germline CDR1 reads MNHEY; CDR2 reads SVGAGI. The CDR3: CASSRTVWNEQFF. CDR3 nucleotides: TGTGCCAGCAGCAGGACAGTCTGGAATGAGCAGTTCTTC.

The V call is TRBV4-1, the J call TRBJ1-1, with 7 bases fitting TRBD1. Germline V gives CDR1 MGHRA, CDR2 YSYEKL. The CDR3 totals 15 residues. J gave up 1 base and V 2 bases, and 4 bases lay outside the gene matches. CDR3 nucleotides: TGCGCCAGCAGCCAAAGTGGGACAGAGAACACTGAAGCTTTCTTT. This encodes CASSQSGTENTEAFF.

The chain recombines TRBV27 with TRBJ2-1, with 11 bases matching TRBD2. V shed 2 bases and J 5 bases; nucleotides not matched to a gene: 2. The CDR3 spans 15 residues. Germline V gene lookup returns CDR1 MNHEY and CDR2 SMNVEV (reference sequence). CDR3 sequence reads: CASSLGLAGNNEQFF. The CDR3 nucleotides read TGTGCCAGCAGTTTAGGACTAGCGGGTAACAATGAGCAGTTCTTC.

The CDR3 is CASSRDRGWDTQYF. The CDR3 bases are TGTGCCAGTAGCCGAGACAGGGGTTGGGATACGCAGTATTTT. This chain joins TRBV19 and TRBJ2-3; 8 bases are a match to TRBD1. The CDR3 has 14 amino acids. V was pared by 6 bases and J by 6 bases, with 8 bases of the junction left unmatched. Germline V gene data show CDR1 as LNHDA and CDR2 as SQIVND (reference sequence). The full variable domain, its missing parts supplied by reference TRBV19 and TRBJ2-3, is DGGITQSPKYLFRKEGQNVTLSCEQNLNHDAMYWYRQDPGQGLRLIYYSQIVNDFQKGDIAEGYSVSREKKESFPLTVTSAQKNPTAFYLCASSRDRGWDTQYFGPGTRLTVL.